A single sample is the source of the 24 T cell receptor beta chains below, sequenced in a study of monozygotic twins with inflammatory bowel disease. Each CDR3 protein gets one entry in TCRdb, which reprocessed the 5' RACE reads and gives no DNA. Its table records around 380,000 distinct CDR3 sequences. Sequencing was performed on blood. Every receptor here comes from a human donor with ulcerative colitis or Crohn's disease, or a healthy co-twin of an affected twin (not recorded which).

The V gene is TRBV3-1, the J gene TRBJ2-5. The CDR3 is 15 residues long. CDR1 and CDR2 from the germline V gene are LGHDT and YNNKEL (reference sequence). CDR3 sequence: CASSQESLILRTQYF.

The genes are TRBV12-3 or TRBV12-4 and TRBJ2-1; TCRdb calls TRBD2, which cannot be checked without DNA. The CDR3 has 15 residues. This chain's CDR3 is CASSQRESGYNEQFF.

This chain joins TRBV15 and TRBJ2-3. Germline V gene data show CDR1 as LNHNV and CDR2 as YYDKDF (reference sequence). The CDR3 runs to 12 residues. CDR3 sequence: CATSRVADTQYF.

The V gene is TRBV5-1, the J gene TRBJ2-1; the D call of TRBD2 rests on TCRdb alone, since no DNA is present to check it. CDR3 size: 15 residues. Germline V lookup: CDR1 SGHRS, CDR2 YFSETQ. CDR3 sequence: CASSGASGGAIEQFF.

This chain's CDR3 is CASSSDRGEQYF. V gene TRBV5-8 combines with J gene TRBJ2-7; with no DNA, the TCRdb D assignment of TRBD1 cannot be verified. This CDR3 has 12 amino acids. Germline V lookup: CDR1 SGHTS, CDR2 YDEGEE.

This chain uses TRBV7-9 with TRBJ2-2. The CDR3 length is 14 residues. The germline CDR1 and CDR2 sequences are SEHNR and FQNEAQ (reference sequence). The CDR3 sequence: CASSSGITTGELFF.

The J gene is TRBJ1-5, the V gene TRBV16. CDR1 is KGHSY and CDR2 is FQNENV in the germline V gene. The CDR3 contains 14 residues. The CDR3 region is CASSQLQASQPQHF.

The chain uses TRBV10-3 and TRBJ2-1; TCRdb names TRBD1, which stays unverified in the absence of DNA. CDR3 size: 14 residues. Germline V gene data show CDR1 as ENHRY and CDR2 as SYGVKD. The CDR3 protein is CAISEVGPYNEQFF.

This chain uses TRBV7-2 with TRBJ1-6; TCRdb names TRBD1, which stays unverified in the absence of DNA. Per germline, CDR1 SGHTA and CDR2 FQGNSA. The CDR3 totals 17 residues. The CDR3 region is CASSSGGGRRIGSPLHF.

J is TRBJ2-6 and V is TRBV7-2. This CDR3 has 14 residues. Germline CDR1 reads SGHTA; CDR2 reads FQGNSA. The CDR3 is CASSLVTGANVLTF. The complete variable domain, with remaining parts taken from reference TRBV7-2 and TRBJ2-6, reads GAGVSQSPSNKVTEKGKDVELRCDPISGHTALYWYRQSLGQGLEFLIYFQGNSAPDKSGLPSDRFSAERTGGSVSTLTIQRTQQEDSAVYLCASSLVTGANVLTFGAGSRLTVL.

The rearrangement joins TRBV20-1 to TRBJ1-1. The length of the CDR3 is 15 residues. Germline loops: CDR1 DFQATT, CDR2 SNEGSKA (reference sequence). This chain's CDR3 is CSARGDDTRNTEAFF.

The gene calls are TRBV28 and TRBJ1-5; TCRdb calls TRBD1, which cannot be checked without DNA. The CDR3 covers 15 residues. CDR1 and CDR2 (germline): MDHEN, SYDVKM. CDR3 region: CASRPRDRANQPQHF.

This chain uses TRBV19 with TRBJ1-1; without DNA, the TCRdb call of TRBD1 cannot be checked. The CDR3 length is 13 residues. Germline V gives CDR1 LNHDA, CDR2 SQIVND (reference sequence). This CDR3 is CASKDRVNTEAFF.

V is TRBV5-1 and J is TRBJ2-5. The CDR3 spans 13 residues. Germline CDR1 and CDR2: SGHRS and YFSETQ. CDR3 protein: CASSRDWQETQYF. Full variable domain (rest looked up from reference TRBV5-1 and TRBJ2-5): KAGVTQTPRYLIKTRGQQVTLSCSPISGHRSVSWYQQTPGQGLQFLFEYFSETQRNKGNFPGRFSGRQFSNSRSEMNVSTLELGDSALYLCASSRDWQETQYFGPGTRLLVL.

V usage is TRBV20-1 and J usage is TRBJ2-3. CDR1 and CDR2 (germline): DFQATT, SNEGSKA (reference sequence). CDR3 length: 12 amino acids. This CDR3 is CRPGFSTDTQYF.

CDR3 protein: CASSLVYQETQYF. This sequence joins TRBV5-1 and TRBJ2-5. This CDR3 has 13 residues. Germline V lookup: CDR1 SGHRS, CDR2 YFSETQ.

The chain combines TRBV6-1 with TRBJ1-1. From germline, CDR1 is MNHNS and CDR2 SASEGT. CDR3 length equals 13 residues. CDR3 region: CASTVRRNTEAFF.

The chain uses TRBV3-1 and TRBJ2-1. Germline V gene lookup returns CDR1 LGHDT and CDR2 YNNKEL (reference sequence). The CDR3 is 17 residues long. CDR3 amino acids: CASSRLNRGGSYNEQFF.

V and J are TRBV9 and TRBJ2-2; there is no DNA to check the TCRdb D call of TRBD1. The germline gives CDR1 SGDLS, CDR2 YYNGEE. The CDR3 is made up of 17 amino acids. CDR3 sequence reads: CASSVNPGRLNTGELFF.

The chain couples TRBV5-1 to TRBJ2-7; the D call from TCRdb, TRBD1, cannot be confirmed without DNA. The V gene's germline CDR1 is SGHRS and CDR2 YFSETQ. The CDR3 has 15 amino acids. CDR3 protein: CASSLESGGHAEQYF.

This sequence joins TRBV20-1 and TRBJ2-1; TCRdb picks TRBD1, but there is no DNA to check that call. The CDR3 contains 15 residues. Germline V gene sequence: CDR1 DFQATT, CDR2 SNEGSKA (reference sequence). This CDR3 is CSANPDSSSYNEQFF.

This sequence joins TRBV5-1 and TRBJ2-2; TCRdb returns TRBD2, unconfirmable since there is no DNA. Germline CDR1 SGHRS, CDR2 YFSETQ. This CDR3 region has 16 residues. This CDR3 is CTSSSGWGRPTGELFF.

This sequence joins TRBV28 and TRBJ1-3. This CDR3 spans 13 amino acids. Germline V gene sequence: CDR1 MDHEN, CDR2 SYDVKM. CDR3 loop: CASSVTSGNTIYF.

The chain employs TRBV30 and TRBJ1-2; the TCRdb D gene call, TRBD1, has no DNA to confirm it. Germline CDR1 is GTSNPN and CDR2 is SVGIG (reference sequence). This CDR3 spans 14 amino acids. This CDR3 is CAWSVLSGQGGYTF.